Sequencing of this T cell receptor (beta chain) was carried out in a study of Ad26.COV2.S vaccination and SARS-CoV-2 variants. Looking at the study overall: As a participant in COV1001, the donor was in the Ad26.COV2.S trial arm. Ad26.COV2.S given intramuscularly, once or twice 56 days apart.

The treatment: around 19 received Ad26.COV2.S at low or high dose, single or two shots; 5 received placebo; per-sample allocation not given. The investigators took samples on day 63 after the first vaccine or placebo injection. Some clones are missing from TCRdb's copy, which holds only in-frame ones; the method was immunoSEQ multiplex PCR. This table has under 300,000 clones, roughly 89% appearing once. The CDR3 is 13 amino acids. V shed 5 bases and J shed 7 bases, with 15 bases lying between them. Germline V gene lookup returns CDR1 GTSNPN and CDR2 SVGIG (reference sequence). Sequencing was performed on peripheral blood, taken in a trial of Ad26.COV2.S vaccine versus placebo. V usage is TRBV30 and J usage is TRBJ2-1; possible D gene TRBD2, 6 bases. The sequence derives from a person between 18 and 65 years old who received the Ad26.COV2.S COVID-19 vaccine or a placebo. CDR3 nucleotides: TGTGCCTGGCTTTCGGAGGGGTGGAATGAGCAGTTCTTC. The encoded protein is CAWLSEGWNEQFF.